Presented here are 23 T cell receptor beta chains from one specimen sequenced in a study of blood T cell repertoires in COVID-19 (dated by TCRdb to the early 2020s). Libraries were built with the immunoSEQ multiplex PCR assay. TCRdb took this table from immuneACCESS and kept in-frame rearrangements with V and J called. Such tables lack part of the clones; where checked against another copy, unresolved V genes explain under half of the gap, and the rest is unexplained. The sample records just over 60,000 clones, more than 65% of which are singletons. The ten largest clones take up about 20% of the sample. The source material was peripheral blood. All receptors derive from a woman at least 80 years old with active or convalescent COVID-19.

The rearrangement uses TRBV9 and TRBJ1-5; tentatively, D is TRBD1 (6 bases). The V end was cut by 0 bases, the J end by 4 bases, with 11 bases between. Germline lookup yields CDR1 SGDLS and CDR2 YYNGEE. This CDR3 is 15 amino acids long. CDR3 bases: TGTGCCAGCAGCGTAGGCAGGGGTGGAAATCAGCCCCAGCATTTT. Translated, it gives CASSVGRGGNQPQHF.

This clone turned up a few times. The chain employs TRBV2 and TRBJ2-5; 7 positions agree with TRBD1. V was pared by 7 bases and J by 10 bases, with 12 bases of the junction left unmatched. The CDR3 has 13 amino acids. Germline V CDR1 and CDR2: SNHLY, FYNNEI. The CDR3 nucleotides read TGTGCCAGCAACAACGCCTTGACAGGGAACCAGTACTTC. Translating gives CASNNALTGNQYF.

This clone was seen more than once but under ten times. The chain recombines TRBV14 with TRBJ2-7; D ambiguous. The ends were cut back, 0 bases at V and 5 bases at J, with 11 bases in the middle. The CDR3 is made up of 14 amino acids. Germline CDR1 is SGHDN and CDR2 is FVKESK. The CDR3 nucleotides read TGTGCCAGCAGCCAAGATTTAGGAGTTAACGAGCAGTACTTC. This codes for CASSQDLGVNEQYF. The full variable domain, completed using reference TRBV14 and TRBJ2-7, is EAGVTQFPSHSVIEKGQTVTLRCDPISGHDNLYWYRRVMGKEIKFLLHFVKESKQDESGMPNNRFLAERTGGTYSTLKVQPAELEDSGVYFCASSQDLGVNEQYFGPGTRLTVT.

As for this clone: Other DNA sequences in this specimen translate into the identical CDR3. The chain carries TRBV19 and TRBJ1-1; D gene uncertain. The CDR3 spans 14 residues. V was shortened by 0 bases and J by 1 base, with 6 bases between the two germline ends. The germline V gene encodes CDR1 LNHDA and CDR2 SQIVND (reference sequence). This CDR3 is CASSIEGRNTEAFF. In DNA form, the CDR3 reads TGTGCCAGTAGTATAGAGGGCAGGAACACTGAAGCTTTCTTT. Combining the CDR3 with reference TRBV19 and TRBJ1-1 gives the whole variable domain DGGITQSPKYLFRKEGQNVTLSCEQNLNHDAMYWYRQDPGQGLRLIYYSQIVNDFQKGDIAEGYSVSREKKESFPLTVTSAQKNPTAFYLCASSIEGRNTEAFFGQGTRLTVV.

This rearrangement joins TRBV18 to TRBJ1-5, with no clear D. CDR1 KGHSH and CDR2 LQKENI come from the germline V gene. The V and J ends lost 3 bases and 10 bases respectively, with 19 bases between them. CDR3 length: 15 amino acids. CDR3 amino acids: CASSPGLGASGPQHF. The CDR3 DNA sequence: TGTGCCAGCTCACCCGGTTTGGGAGCCAGTGGACCCCAGCATTTT.

This clone was seen just once. CDR3 loop: CASSTTGGRPEQFF. The CDR3 DNA reads as TGTGCCAGCAGCACCACGGGAGGGCGGCCTGAGCAGTTCTTC. This chain joins TRBV7-3 and TRBJ2-1; 8 positions agree with TRBD2. V was pared by 5 bases and J by 9 bases, with 9 bases of the junction left unmatched. Germline V gene lookup returns CDR1 SGHTA and CDR2 FQGTGA. This CDR3 comprises 14 residues.

The V gene is TRBV5-1, the J gene TRBJ1-4, with D unresolved. The V end was cut by 4 bases, the J end by 2 bases, with 12 bases between. The CDR3 loop spans 15 amino acids. Germline CDR1 and CDR2: SGHRS and YFSETQ. The CDR3 sequence is CASSPHSGTNEKLFF. The CDR3 coding sequence is TGCGCCAGCAGCCCTCACAGTGGCACTAATGAAAAACTGTTTTTT.

The chain carries TRBV5-1 and TRBJ2-1; TRBD1 is a possible D gene (6 bases). Germline lookup yields CDR1 SGHRS and CDR2 YFSETQ. CDR3 length equals 16 residues. Trimming removed 0 bases from V and 0 bases from J, with 10 bases in between. The chain's CDR3 is CASSLGQDHSYNEQFF. CDR3 nucleotide sequence: TGCGCCAGCAGCTTGGGACAGGACCACTCCTACAATGAGCAGTTCTTC.

V and J are TRBV5-1 and TRBJ2-3, with 13 bases matching TRBD2. The CDR3 is made up of 15 amino acids. Trimming took 4 bases from V and 5 from J; bases not matched to a gene: 4. CDR1 is SGHRS and CDR2 is YFSETQ in the germline V gene. The DNA for the CDR3 is TGCGCCAGCAGCCCCAGGACTAGCGGGGGAGATACGCAGTATTTT. Its translation: CASSPRTSGGDTQYF.

This chain joins TRBV5-1 and TRBJ1-1; weak D call: TRBD1 (5 bases). Trimming shortened V by 2 bases and J by 2 bases, and 16 bases separated the two germline ends. Germline-derived CDR1 and CDR2 are SGHRS and YFSETQ. CDR3 length: 16 amino acids. The CDR3 loop is CASSFLAGNGNTEAFF. CDR3 nucleotide sequence: TGCGCCAGCAGCTTTCTCGCAGGGAATGGTAACACTGAAGCTTTCTTT. Based on the CDR3 plus reference TRBV5-1 and TRBJ1-1, the full variable domain is KAGVTQTPRYLIKTRGQQVTLSCSPISGHRSVSWYQQTPGQGLQFLFEYFSETQRNKGNFPGRFSGRQFSNSRSEMNVSTLELGDSALYLCASSFLAGNGNTEAFFGQGTRLTVV.

This chain links TRBV6-5 with TRBJ2-1, with D perhaps TRBD2 (5 bases). Trimming left V 8 bases short and J 8 bases short, with 19 bases between. The germline CDR1 and CDR2 sequences are MNHEY and SVGAGI. The CDR3 loop spans 14 amino acids. The CDR3 loop is CASQAALPPHEQFF. CDR3 sequence (DNA): TGTGCCAGCCAAGCGGCGCTACCTCCCCATGAGCAGTTCTTC.

The V gene is TRBV19, the J gene TRBJ1-4; 9 bases fit TRBD1. Trimming at V came to 8 bases and at J to 8 bases, leaving 12 bases not matched to a gene. This CDR3 spans 15 amino acids. The germline V gene encodes CDR1 LNHDA and CDR2 SQIVND (reference sequence). CDR3 in DNA: TGTGCCAGTGCCAGTATCAGGACAGGGGAGGAAAAACTGTTTTTT. Encoded protein: CASASIRTGEEKLFF.

This clone appeared a few times. The rearrangement joins TRBV30 to TRBJ2-2, with D possibly matching TRBD1 (6 bases). Trimming shortened V by 2 bases and J by 5 bases, and 15 bases separated the two germline ends. In germline, CDR1 is GTSNPN, CDR2 SVGIG (reference sequence). CDR3 length: 15 residues. The CDR3 loop reads CAWSTPDRRTGELFF. The CDR3 nucleotides are TGTGCCTGGAGTACCCCGGACAGAAGGACCGGGGAGCTGTTTTTT.

This clone came up many times. The chain links TRBV4-1 to TRBJ2-1, with TRBD2 matching over 12 bases. This CDR3 is built from 17 residues. In germline, CDR1 is MGHRA, CDR2 YSYEKL. The ends lost 1 base at V and 2 bases at J; junction bases unmatched: 3. CDR3 sequence (DNA): TGCGCCAGCAGCCAAGGCTCTAGCGGGGGGGCCTACAATGAGCAGTTCTTC. It yields the protein CASSQGSSGGAYNEQFF.

This clone was recorded a few times. The chain employs TRBV6-5 and TRBJ1-2; TRBD1 might be the D (6 bases). The V end was cut by 5 bases, the J end by 7 bases, with 14 bases between. The CDR3 totals 13 residues. Germline-derived CDR1 and CDR2 are MNHEY and SVGAGI. The CDR3 here is CASSRGSGSGYTF. As DNA, the CDR3 is TGTGCCAGCAGTAGGGGGTCAGGATCTGGCTACACCTTC.

This clone was detected a few times. The chain is built from TRBV19 and TRBJ1-5; no clear D. V was clipped by 7 bases and J by 4 bases, with 26 bases between them. This CDR3 is built from 18 residues. Germline lookup yields CDR1 LNHDA and CDR2 SQIVND (reference sequence). The CDR3 DNA is TGTGCCAGTACCCCCCCCGGCAGTACCAGCGGGCTTAATCAGCCCCAGCATTTT. Translation gives CASTPPGSTSGLNQPQHF.

Only a few counts were recorded for this clone. The chain links TRBV7-3 to TRBJ1-1; D is unclear. V lost 4 bases to trimming and J lost 6 bases, with 12 bases between them. The V gene's germline CDR1 is SGHTA and CDR2 FQGTGA. The CDR3 length is 13 residues. The chain's CDR3 is CASSSRMGAEAFF. CDR3 coding DNA: TGTGCCAGCAGCTCAAGGATGGGCGCTGAAGCTTTCTTT.

The chain carries TRBV18 and TRBJ1-6; unclear D gene. The CDR3 loop spans 14 amino acids. V was pared by 1 base and J by 9 bases, with 10 bases between. CDR1 KGHSH and CDR2 LQKENI come from the germline V gene. CDR3: CASSPLGPPSPLHF. The CDR3 region has the DNA TGTGCCAGCTCACCACTTGGCCCCCCTTCACCCCTCCACTTT.

CDR3 sequence (DNA): TGTGCCAGCAGACAGACCACGGTGAACACTGAAGCTTTCTTT. It translates to CASRQTTVNTEAFF. The rearrangement joins TRBV27 to TRBJ1-1; no clear D gene. Germline V gene sequence: CDR1 MNHEY, CDR2 SMNVEV (reference sequence). Trimming cost V 6 bases and J 0 bases, with 11 bases left between them. The CDR3 is 14 amino acids.

The V call is TRBV3-1 (or the pseudogene TRBV3-2), the J call TRBJ1-1; 7 nucleotides align to TRBD1. This CDR3 is built from 14 residues. CDR1 LGHDT and CDR2 YNNKEL come from the germline V gene (reference sequence). J gave up 1 base and V 4 bases, and 3 bases lay outside the gene matches. In DNA, the CDR3 is TGTGCCAGCAGCCCCCGGGACAGGAACACTGAAGCTTTCTTT. Amino acids: CASSPRDRNTEAFF.

The chain joins TRBV25-1 to TRBJ1-1; D uncertain. The CDR3 covers 14 residues. Germline loops: CDR1 MGHDK, CDR2 SYGVNS. V lost 3 bases to trimming and J lost 6 bases, with 14 bases between them. Here the CDR3 DNA reads TGTGCCAGCAGTGATTGGAGGGTTTCGTCTGAAGCTTTCTTT. Amino acids: CASSDWRVSSEAFF.

The rearrangement links TRBV9 to TRBJ1-1; 7 bases fit TRBD1. This CDR3 is 18 amino acids long. J lost 2 bases, V lost 0 bases, and 13 bases had no gene match. The germline CDR1 and CDR2 sequences are SGDLS and YYNGEE. In nucleotides, the CDR3 is TGTGCCAGCAGCGTAGCTAGTCAATCGGGAGGGGGCAACACTGAAGCTTTCTTT. This sequence encodes CASSVASQSGGGNTEAFF.

The chain is built from TRBV6-5 and TRBJ1-1; weak D call: TRBD1 (6 bases). The CDR3 has 13 residues. V lost 6 bases and J lost 4, with 12 bases in between. The germline V gene encodes CDR1 MNHEY and CDR2 SVGAGI. The CDR3 bases are TGTGCCAGCAGCTTACAGGGTCGCACTGAAGCTTTCTTT. Protein product: CASSLQGRTEAFF.